The 14 T cell receptor beta chains below all came from one sample that was sequenced in a study of Graves' ophthalmopathy and Graves' hyperthyroidism. Amplification of TCR beta CDR3 regions used RNA transcripts. RT-PCR with HTBI primers came first, then second-round multiplex PCR. TCRdb called the multiplex PCR reads again in MiXCR, with one record for every CDR3 protein. This sample has under 800,000 distinct CDR3 sequences, with approximately 22% found just once. The sample consisted of peripheral blood. These receptors originate from a woman aged 18-35 years with stable Graves' hyperthyroidism. Some clones in this sample may be carry-over from other donors' samples.

This clonotype was observed many times. Here the CDR3 reads CASTKGRGGRTEAFF. The DNA of the CDR3 is TGTGCCAGCACCAAAGGGCGCGGGGGTCGGACTGAAGCTTTCTTT. V usage is TRBV6-1 and J usage is TRBJ1-1, with D perhaps TRBD1 (5 bases). This CDR3 comprises 15 residues. V dropped 7 bases and J dropped 5 bases, with 20 bases sitting between them. CDR1 is MNHNS, CDR2 SASEGT, per germline.

This clonotype was detected only a few times. J is TRBJ2-7 and V is TRBV10-3, with D uncertain. Per germline, CDR1 ENHRY and CDR2 SYGVKD. The CDR3 is 13 amino acids. Trimming took off 4 bases at V and 0 bases at J, with 7 bases between the two ends. CDR3 loop: CAISVGLSYEQYF. The CDR3 nucleotides are TGTGCCATCAGTGTCGGCCTCTCCTACGAGCAGTACTTC.

This clonotype was recorded at least ten times. The chain combines TRBV12-3 or TRBV12-4 with TRBJ1-2, with D possibly TRBD1 on 6 matching bases. Trimming stripped 5 bases from V and 8 bases from J, with 18 bases between. CDR3 length equals 14 residues. The CDR3 is CASSPWDTSQGYTF. The CDR3 DNA follows: TGTGCCAGCAGTCCTTGGGACACCTCTCAAGGCTACACCTTC.

At least ten counts were recorded for this clonotype. The chain carries TRBV28 and TRBJ2-2, with D possibly TRBD2 on 6 matching bases. The V gene's germline CDR1 is MDHEN and CDR2 SYDVKM. The ends were cut back, 5 bases at V and 7 bases at J, with 14 bases in the middle. The CDR3 runs 14 residues. CDR3 bases: TGTGCCAGCAGTCCTCGGGAGTCCCACGGGGAGCTGTTTTTT. Translation gives CASSPRESHGELFF.

Ten or more counts support this clonotype. This sequence joins TRBV11-2 and TRBJ2-7, with no clear D. V was pared by 1 base and J by 2 bases, with 15 bases between. The CDR3 totals 16 residues. In germline, CDR1 is SGHAT, CDR2 FQNNGV. The CDR3 coding sequence is TGTGCCAGCAGCTTAGTCATTGGCAGGCTCACCTACGAGCAGTACTTC. This translates into CASSLVIGRLTYEQYF.

V usage is TRBV2 and J usage is TRBJ2-7; 9 bases are a match to TRBD1. Looked up from germline, CDR1 is SNHLY and CDR2 is FYNNEI. V trimming: 2 bases; J trimming: 5 bases; junction bases outside the gene matches: 7. The CDR3 consists of 15 residues. The CDR3 loop is CASSESPGQGNEQYF. The CDR3 DNA reads TGTGCCAGCAGTGAATCACCGGGACAGGGAAACGAGCAGTACTTC.

This clonotype showed up many times. This rearrangement joins TRBV6-1 to TRBJ1-1, with D tentatively TRBD1 (5 bases). Trimming removed 5 bases at V and 1 base at J, with 8 bases between. The CDR3 spans 13 residues. Germline V gene lookup returns CDR1 MNHNS and CDR2 SASEGT. The CDR3: CASSKRGNTEAFF. CDR3 in DNA: TGTGCCAGCAGTAAAAGGGGGAACACTGAAGCTTTCTTT.

Ten or more counts support this clonotype. The chain employs TRBV7-2 and TRBJ2-5, with D maybe TRBD2 (6 bases). This CDR3 contains 14 residues. Trimming pared 3 bases from V and 5 bases from J, leaving 13 bases between. Germline values: CDR1 SGHTA, CDR2 FQGNSA. The CDR3 reads CASSFDPGEETQYF. DNA for the CDR3: TGTGCCAGCAGCTTCGATCCGGGAGAGGAGACCCAGTACTTC.

With respect to this clonotype: At one of its ends the junction is not consistent with the germline gene, which may arise from a read error. J is TRBJ2-7 and V is TRBV12-3 or TRBV12-4; no reliable D call. This CDR3 comprises 11 residues. The CDR3 is CASISYDDQYF. Here the CDR3 DNA reads TGTGCCAGCATTTCATATGACGATCAGTACTTC.

This clonotype appeared many times. This sequence joins TRBV2 and TRBJ1-5; weak D call: TRBD1 (5 bases). The germline V and J ends were trimmed by 0 bases and 7 bases, with 10 bases remaining between them. Germline loops: CDR1 SNHLY, CDR2 FYNNEI. The CDR3 contains 14 residues. The CDR3 DNA reads TGTGCCAGCAGTGAAGCGGCGGGGGAGCAGCCCCAGCATTTT. Translated: CASSEAAGEQPQHF.

In regard to this clonotype: A much more abundant neighbour one base away suggests this may be a read error. The CDR3 ends on some other residue instead of the conserved phenylalanine or tryptophan, so this is likely a read error. The chain employs TRBV6-1 and TRBJ2-7; D may be TRBD2 (6 bases). V was cut by 5 bases and J by 0 bases, with 14 bases left in between. This CDR3 contains 15 residues. CDR1 and CDR2 from the germline V gene are MNHNS and SASEGT. The DNA for the CDR3 is TGTGCCAGCAGTCTCCGGGACTCCAGCTCCTACGAGCAGTACTTG. It specifies CASSLRDSSSYEQYL.

At least ten counts were recorded for this clonotype. This chain connects TRBV30 to TRBJ2-2; D remains unclear. The CDR3 has 11 residues. Per the germline V gene, CDR1 is GTSNPN and CDR2 is SVGIG (reference sequence). The germline V and J ends were trimmed by 7 bases and 9 bases, with 12 bases remaining between them. The CDR3: CASRLGRELFF. The CDR3 nucleotides are TGTGCCTCTAGGCTGGGAAGGGAGCTGTTTTTT.

This clonotype appeared many times. The rearrangement uses TRBV5-5 and TRBJ1-5; no firm D call. The V gene lost 2 bases and the J gene lost 5 bases, with 8 bases spanning the gap. Germline loops: CDR1 SGHKS, CDR2 YYEKEE (reference sequence). The CDR3 runs to 13 residues. The CDR3 DNA sequence: TGTGCCAGCAGCTTCCTCCCAGATCAGCCCCAGCATTTT. Its translation is CASSFLPDQPQHF.

This clonotype was counted ten times or more. V is TRBV20-1 and J is TRBJ2-7; 11 bases are a match to TRBD1. Germline-derived CDR1 and CDR2 are DFQATT and SNEGSKA (reference sequence). V lost 6 bases to trimming and J lost 2 bases; unmatched junction nucleotides: 3. The CDR3 consists of 13 residues. CDR3 in amino acids: CSAGQGVPYEQYF. For the CDR3, the DNA is TGCAGTGCGGGACAGGGGGTTCCCTACGAGCAGTACTTC.